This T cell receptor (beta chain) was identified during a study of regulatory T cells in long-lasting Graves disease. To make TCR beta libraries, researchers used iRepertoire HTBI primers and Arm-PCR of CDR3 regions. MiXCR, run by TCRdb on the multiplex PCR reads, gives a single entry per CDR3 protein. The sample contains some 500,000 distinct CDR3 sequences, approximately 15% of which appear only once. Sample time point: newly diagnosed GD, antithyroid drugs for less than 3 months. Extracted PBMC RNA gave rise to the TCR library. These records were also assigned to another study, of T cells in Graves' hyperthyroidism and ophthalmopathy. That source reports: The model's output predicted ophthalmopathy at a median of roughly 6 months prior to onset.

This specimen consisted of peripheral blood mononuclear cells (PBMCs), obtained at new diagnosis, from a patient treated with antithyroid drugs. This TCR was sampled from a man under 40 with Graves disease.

The CDR3 reads CASSPGAGFNQPQHF. In DNA form, the CDR3 reads TGTGCCAGCAGCCCCGGGGCAGGGTTCAATCAGCCCCAGCATTTT. The genes are TRBV7-2 and TRBJ1-5; D is perhaps TRBD1 (5 bases). Trimming took off 5 bases at V and 3 bases at J, with 14 bases between the two ends. Per germline, CDR1 SGHTA and CDR2 FQGNSA. The CDR3 has 15 residues. Together with reference TRBV7-2 and TRBJ1-5, the CDR3 gives the full variable domain: GAGVSQSPSNKVTEKGKDVELRCDPISGHTALYWYRQSLGQGLEFLIYFQGNSAPDKSGLPSDRFSAERTGGSVSTLTIQRTQQEDSAVYLCASSPGAGFNQPQHFGDGTRLSIL.